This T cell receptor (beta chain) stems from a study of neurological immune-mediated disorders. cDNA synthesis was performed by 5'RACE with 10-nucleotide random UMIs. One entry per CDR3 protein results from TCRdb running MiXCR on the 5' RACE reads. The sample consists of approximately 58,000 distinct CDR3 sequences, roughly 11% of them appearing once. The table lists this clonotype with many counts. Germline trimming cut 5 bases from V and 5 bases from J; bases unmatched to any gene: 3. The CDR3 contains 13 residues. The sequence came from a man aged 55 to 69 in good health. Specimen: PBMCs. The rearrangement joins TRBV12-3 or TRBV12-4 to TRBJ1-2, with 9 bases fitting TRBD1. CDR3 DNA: TGTGCCAGCAGTCGGGGACAGGGATATGGCTACACCTTC. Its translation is CASSRGQGYGYTF.